A selection of T cell receptor beta chains follows, all from one sample in a study of cytomegalovirus exposure and HLA in healthy donors. The protocol was immunoSEQ multiplex PCR, while the TCRdb copy is restricted to in-frame clones and leaves out a portion. The table shows about 150,000 clones, with 65% to 85% occurring only once. The sequencing input was PBMCs. The source of these receptors is a woman aged 40 to 50 in good health and CMV-seropositive. Both conserved end residues are part of each CDR3. Each record gives: J gene, V gene, CDR3 protein.

>TRBJ1-1|TRBV28
CASSFIAAEAFF
>TRBJ1-5|TRBV21-1
CASSARRPGERRGETYQPQHF
>TRBJ2-7|TRBV7-9
CASSLGTSGIYEQYF
>TRBJ1-5|TRBV6-1
CASMEGGQPQHF
>TRBJ1-2|TRBV30
CAWSVPSLRTNYGYTF
>TRBJ2-7|TRBV6-1
CASKTGVDEQYF
>TRBJ2-2|TRBV27
CASSSSGQYTGELFF
>TRBJ1-5|TRBV5-1
CASSLESGTGPQHF
>TRBJ1-1|TRBV5-5
CASSRVGGNTEAFF
>TRBJ2-3|TRBV19
CASSIAGAGADTQYF
>TRBJ2-1|TRBV7-8
CASSLVSHEQFF
>TRBJ2-7|TRBV7-6
CASSPRGMAYEQYF
>TRBJ2-3|TRBV7-9
CASSTIADTQYF
>TRBJ1-1|TRBV30
CAATGRAEAFF
>TRBJ1-6|TRBV27
CASSFDRGLISPLHF
>TRBJ2-7|TRBV7-2
CASSLALENEQYF
>TRBJ1-1|TRBV7-9
CASSPEGGAFF
>TRBJ1-5|TRBV15
CATSRAVGGNQPQHF
>TRBJ2-2|TRBV5-1
CASSLVGQGGTGELFF
>TRBJ2-4|TRBV6-1
CASSERPFERDDRKNIQYF
>TRBJ2-5|TRBV6-5
CASNVAGGRETQYF
>TRBJ1-5|TRBV7-8
CASSHLGDNQPQHF
>TRBJ2-7|TRBV5-5
CASSANRGRDEQYF
>TRBJ2-1|TRBV7-9
CASSTQGPWEQFF
>TRBJ1-1|TRBV7-9
CASSQGTGLLNTEAFF
>TRBJ1-5|TRBV4-1
CASSQDPASNQPQHF
>TRBJ1-2|TRBV6-5
CASRQGGYGYTF
>TRBJ2-2|TRBV11-2
CASSEGTLSTGELFF
>TRBJ1-2|TRBV7-3
CASSLLTGGGYTF
>TRBJ2-5|TRBV6-1
CASSRGVQETQYF
>TRBJ2-3|TRBV7-6
CASSSRASGGNTDTQYF
>TRBJ1-5|TRBV18
CASSPTVTNQPQHF
>TRBJ2-5|TRBV7-9
CSSSPAGGTQYF
>TRBJ1-2|TRBV19
CASSDLGGYTF
>TRBJ1-2|TRBV5-1
CASSLLTTGGSGYTF
>TRBJ2-1|TRBV14
CASSQEILGKWVNEQFF
>TRBJ2-7|TRBV10-3
CAISRDRNYEQYF
>TRBJ1-1|TRBV15
CATSRGALDTINTEAFF
>TRBJ2-7|TRBV7-9
CASSFYTRTASYEQYF
>TRBJ2-5|TRBV15
CATSTNFAGPQETQYF
>TRBJ2-3|TRBV14
CASSLHRVGYTQYF
>TRBJ2-3|TRBV7-3
CASSSSGGEKDTQYF
>TRBJ1-1|TRBV9
CASTGEGRAEAFF
>TRBJ2-3|TRBV30
CAWGGESTDTQYF
>TRBJ1-6|TRBV7-2
CASRDKPGQINSPLHF
>TRBJ2-7|TRBV19
CASSPNLGYYEQYF
>TRBJ1-4|TRBV4-1
CASSRINRGGEKLFF
>TRBJ1-6|TRBV7-6
CASSPEPEGRGSPLHF
>TRBJ2-3|TRBV7-9
CASSSGTAQYF
>TRBJ1-2|TRBV11-2
CASSSLRDRTLLNYGYTF